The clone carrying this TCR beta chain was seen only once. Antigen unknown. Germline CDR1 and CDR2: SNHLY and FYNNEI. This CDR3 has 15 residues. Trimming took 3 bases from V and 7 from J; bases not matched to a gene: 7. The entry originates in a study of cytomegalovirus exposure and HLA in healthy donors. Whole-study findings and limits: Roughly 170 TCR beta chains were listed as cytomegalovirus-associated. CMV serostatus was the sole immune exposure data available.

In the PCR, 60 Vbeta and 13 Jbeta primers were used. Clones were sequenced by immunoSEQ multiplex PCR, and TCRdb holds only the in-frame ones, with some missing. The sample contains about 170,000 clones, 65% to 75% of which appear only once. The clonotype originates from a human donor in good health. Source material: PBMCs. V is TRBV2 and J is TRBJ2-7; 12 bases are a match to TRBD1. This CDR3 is CASSDSRDRGLEQYF. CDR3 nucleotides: TGTGCCAGCAGTGATTCCCGGGACAGGGGGCTGGAGCAGTACTTC. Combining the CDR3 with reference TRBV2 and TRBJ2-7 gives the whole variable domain EPEVTQTPSHQVTQMGQEVILRCVPISNHLYFYWYRQILGQKVEFLVSFYNNEISEKSEIFDDQFSVERPDGSNFTLKIRSTKLEDSAMYFCASSDSRDRGLEQYFGPGTRLTVT.